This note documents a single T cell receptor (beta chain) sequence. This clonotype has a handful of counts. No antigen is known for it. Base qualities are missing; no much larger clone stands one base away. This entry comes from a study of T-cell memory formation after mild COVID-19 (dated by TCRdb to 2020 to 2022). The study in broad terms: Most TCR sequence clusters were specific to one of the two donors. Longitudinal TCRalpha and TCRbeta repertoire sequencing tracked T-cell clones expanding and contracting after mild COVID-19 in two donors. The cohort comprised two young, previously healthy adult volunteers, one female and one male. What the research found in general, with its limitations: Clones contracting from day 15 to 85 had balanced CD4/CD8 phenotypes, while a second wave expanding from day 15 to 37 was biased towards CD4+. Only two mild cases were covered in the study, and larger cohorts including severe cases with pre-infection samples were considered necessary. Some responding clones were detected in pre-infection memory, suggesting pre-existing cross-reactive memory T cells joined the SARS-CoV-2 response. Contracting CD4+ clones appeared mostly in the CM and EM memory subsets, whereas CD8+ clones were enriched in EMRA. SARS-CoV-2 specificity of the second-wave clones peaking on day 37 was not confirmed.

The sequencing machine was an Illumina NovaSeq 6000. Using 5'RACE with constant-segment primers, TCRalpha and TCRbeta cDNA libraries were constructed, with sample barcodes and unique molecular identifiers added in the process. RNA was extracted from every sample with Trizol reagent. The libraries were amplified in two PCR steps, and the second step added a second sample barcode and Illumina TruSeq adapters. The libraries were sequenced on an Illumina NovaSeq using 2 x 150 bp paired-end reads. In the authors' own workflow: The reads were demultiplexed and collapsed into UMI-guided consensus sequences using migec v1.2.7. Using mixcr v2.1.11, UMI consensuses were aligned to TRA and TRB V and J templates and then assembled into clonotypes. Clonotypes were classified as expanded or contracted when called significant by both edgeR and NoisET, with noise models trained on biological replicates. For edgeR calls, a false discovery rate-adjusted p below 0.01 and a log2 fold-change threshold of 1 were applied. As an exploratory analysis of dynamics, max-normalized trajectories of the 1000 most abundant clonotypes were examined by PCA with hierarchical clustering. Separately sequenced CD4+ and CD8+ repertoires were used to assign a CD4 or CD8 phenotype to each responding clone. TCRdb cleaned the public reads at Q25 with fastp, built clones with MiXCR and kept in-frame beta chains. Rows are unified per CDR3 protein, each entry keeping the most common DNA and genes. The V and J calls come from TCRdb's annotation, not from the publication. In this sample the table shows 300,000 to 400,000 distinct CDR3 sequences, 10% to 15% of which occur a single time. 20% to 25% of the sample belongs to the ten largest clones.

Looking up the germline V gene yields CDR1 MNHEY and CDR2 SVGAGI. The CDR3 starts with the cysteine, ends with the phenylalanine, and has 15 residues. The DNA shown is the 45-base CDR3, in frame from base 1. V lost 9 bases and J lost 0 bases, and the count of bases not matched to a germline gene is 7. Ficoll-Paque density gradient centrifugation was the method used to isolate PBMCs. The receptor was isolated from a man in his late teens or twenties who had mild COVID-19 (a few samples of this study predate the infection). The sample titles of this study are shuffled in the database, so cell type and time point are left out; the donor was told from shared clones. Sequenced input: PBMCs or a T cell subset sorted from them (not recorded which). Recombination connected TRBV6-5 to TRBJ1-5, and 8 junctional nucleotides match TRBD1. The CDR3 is CASHQGAHSNQPQHF. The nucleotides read TGTGCCAGTCACCAGGGGGCTCATAGCAATCAGCCCCAGCATTTT.